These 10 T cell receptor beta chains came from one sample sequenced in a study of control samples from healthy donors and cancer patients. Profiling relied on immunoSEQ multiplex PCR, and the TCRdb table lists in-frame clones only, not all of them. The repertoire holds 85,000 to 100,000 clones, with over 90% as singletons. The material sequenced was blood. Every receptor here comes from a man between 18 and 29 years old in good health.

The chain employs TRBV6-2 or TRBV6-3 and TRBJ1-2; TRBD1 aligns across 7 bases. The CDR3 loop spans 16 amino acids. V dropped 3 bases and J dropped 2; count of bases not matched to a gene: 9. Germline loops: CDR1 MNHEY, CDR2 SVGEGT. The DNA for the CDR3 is TGTGCCAGCAGTTATTCCACGACAGGGATCAACTATGGCTACACCTTC. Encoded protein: CASSYSTTGINYGYTF.

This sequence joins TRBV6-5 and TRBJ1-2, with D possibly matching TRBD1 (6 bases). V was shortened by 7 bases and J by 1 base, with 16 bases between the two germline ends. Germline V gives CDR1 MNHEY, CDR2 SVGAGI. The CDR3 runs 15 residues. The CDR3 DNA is TGTGCCAGCACTATGGACAGCACCCTTAACTATGGCTACACCTTC. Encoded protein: CASTMDSTLNYGYTF.

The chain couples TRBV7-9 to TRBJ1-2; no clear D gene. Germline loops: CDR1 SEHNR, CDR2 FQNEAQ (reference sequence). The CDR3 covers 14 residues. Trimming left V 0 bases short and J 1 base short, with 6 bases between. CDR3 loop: CASSLASVNYGYTF. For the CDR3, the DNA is TGTGCCAGCAGCTTAGCCTCAGTTAACTATGGCTACACCTTC.

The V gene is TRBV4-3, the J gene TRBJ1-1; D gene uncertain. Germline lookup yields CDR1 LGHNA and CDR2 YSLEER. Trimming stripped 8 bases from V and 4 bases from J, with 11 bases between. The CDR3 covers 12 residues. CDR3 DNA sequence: TGCGCCAGCCGGGGTATGAGCACTGAAGCTTTCTTT. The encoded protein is CASRGMSTEAFF.

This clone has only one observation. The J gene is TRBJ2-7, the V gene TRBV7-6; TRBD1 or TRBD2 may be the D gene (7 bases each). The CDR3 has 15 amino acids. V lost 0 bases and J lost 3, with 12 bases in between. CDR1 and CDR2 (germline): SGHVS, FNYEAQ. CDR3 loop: CASSLAQGEGYEQYF. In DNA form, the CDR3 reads TGTGCCAGCAGCTTAGCTCAGGGGGAGGGCTACGAGCAGTACTTC.

For the CDR3, the DNA is TGTGCCAGCAGTTGGGACAGCCGGGGCACCGGGGAGCTGTTTTTT. Its translation is CASSWDSRGTGELFF. V usage is TRBV6-2 or TRBV6-3 and J usage is TRBJ2-2; 7 bases are a match to TRBD1. This CDR3 region has 15 residues. With 4 bases clipped from V and 4 bases from J, the junction kept 6 bases outside the gene matches. Germline CDR1 and CDR2: MNHEY and SVGEGT.

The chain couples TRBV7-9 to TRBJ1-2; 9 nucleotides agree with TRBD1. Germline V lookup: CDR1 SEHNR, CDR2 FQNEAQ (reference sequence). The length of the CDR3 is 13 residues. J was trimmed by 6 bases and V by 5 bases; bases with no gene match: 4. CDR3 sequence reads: CASSQGQGDGYTF. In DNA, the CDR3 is TGTGCCAGCAGCCAGGGACAGGGTGATGGCTACACCTTC.

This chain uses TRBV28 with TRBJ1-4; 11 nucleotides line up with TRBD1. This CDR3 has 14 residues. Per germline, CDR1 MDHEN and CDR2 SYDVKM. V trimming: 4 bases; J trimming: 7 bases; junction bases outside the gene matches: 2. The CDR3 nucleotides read TGTGCCAGCAGTTCGGGACAGGGGGGTGAAAAACTGTTTTTT. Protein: CASSSGQGGEKLFF.

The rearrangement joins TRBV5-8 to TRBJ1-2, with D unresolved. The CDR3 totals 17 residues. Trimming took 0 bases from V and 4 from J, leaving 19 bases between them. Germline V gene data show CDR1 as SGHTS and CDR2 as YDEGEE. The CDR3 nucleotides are TGTGCCAGCAGCTTGGCCGGTGGAACTGGTTGGCTCTATGGCTACACCTTC. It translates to CASSLAGGTGWLYGYTF.

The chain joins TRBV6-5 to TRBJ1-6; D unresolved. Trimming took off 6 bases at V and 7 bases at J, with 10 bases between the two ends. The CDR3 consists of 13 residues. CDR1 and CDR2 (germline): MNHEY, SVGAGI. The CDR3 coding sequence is TGTGCCAGCAGAACGGATATCAATTCACCCCTCCACTTT. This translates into CASRTDINSPLHF.